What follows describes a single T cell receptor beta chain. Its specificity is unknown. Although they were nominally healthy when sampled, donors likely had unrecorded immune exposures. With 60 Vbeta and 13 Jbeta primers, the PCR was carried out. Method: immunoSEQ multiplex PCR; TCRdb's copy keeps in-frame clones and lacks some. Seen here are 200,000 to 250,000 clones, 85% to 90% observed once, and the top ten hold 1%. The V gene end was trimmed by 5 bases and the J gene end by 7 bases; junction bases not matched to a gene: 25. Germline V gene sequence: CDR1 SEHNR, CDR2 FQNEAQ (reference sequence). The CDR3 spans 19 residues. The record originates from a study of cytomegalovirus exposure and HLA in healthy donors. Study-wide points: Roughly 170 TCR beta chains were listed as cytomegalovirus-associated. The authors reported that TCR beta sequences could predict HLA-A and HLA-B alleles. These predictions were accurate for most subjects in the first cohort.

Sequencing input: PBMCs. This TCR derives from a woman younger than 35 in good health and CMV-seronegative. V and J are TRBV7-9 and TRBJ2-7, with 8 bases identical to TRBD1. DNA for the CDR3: TGTGCCAGCAGCCCGTTTTTCAGGGGGCTCCGTAAAATTAACGAGGAGCAGTACTTC. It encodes CASSPFFRGLRKINEEQYF.